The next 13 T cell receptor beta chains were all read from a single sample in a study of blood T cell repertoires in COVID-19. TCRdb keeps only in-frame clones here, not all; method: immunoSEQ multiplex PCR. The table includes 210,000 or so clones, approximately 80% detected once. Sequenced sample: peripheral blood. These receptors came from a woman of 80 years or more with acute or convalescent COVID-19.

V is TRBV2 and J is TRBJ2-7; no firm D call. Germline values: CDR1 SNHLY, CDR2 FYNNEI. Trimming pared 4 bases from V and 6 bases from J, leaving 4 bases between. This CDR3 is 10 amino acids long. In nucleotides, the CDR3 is TGTGCCAGCAGTGTCTTCGAGCAGTACTTC. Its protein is CASSVFEQYF.

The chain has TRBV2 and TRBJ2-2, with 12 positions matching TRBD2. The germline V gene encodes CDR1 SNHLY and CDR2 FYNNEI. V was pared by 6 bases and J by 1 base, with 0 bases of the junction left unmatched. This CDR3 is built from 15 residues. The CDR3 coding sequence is TGTGCCAGCAGGACTAGCGGGGGGAACACCGGGGAGCTGTTTTTT. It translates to CASRTSGGNTGELFF.

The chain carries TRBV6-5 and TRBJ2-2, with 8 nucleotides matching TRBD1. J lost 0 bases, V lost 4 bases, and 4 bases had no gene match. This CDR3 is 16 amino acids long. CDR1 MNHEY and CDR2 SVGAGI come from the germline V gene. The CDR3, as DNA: TGTGCCAGCAGTTCCCGGACAGGGTCGAACACCGGGGAGCTGTTTTTT. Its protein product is CASSSRTGSNTGELFF.

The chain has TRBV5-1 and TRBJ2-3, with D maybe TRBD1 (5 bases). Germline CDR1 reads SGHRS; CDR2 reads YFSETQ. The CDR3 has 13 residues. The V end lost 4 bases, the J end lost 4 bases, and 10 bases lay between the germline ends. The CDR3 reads CASSDPGPDTQYF. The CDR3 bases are TGCGCCAGCAGCGATCCAGGGCCAGATACGCAGTATTTT.

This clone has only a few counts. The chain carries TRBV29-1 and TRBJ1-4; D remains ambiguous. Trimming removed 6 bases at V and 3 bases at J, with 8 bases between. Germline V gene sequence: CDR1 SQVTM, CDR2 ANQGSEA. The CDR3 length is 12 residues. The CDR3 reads CSVGKANEKLFF. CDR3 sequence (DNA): TGCAGCGTCGGGAAGGCTAATGAAAAACTGTTTTTT.

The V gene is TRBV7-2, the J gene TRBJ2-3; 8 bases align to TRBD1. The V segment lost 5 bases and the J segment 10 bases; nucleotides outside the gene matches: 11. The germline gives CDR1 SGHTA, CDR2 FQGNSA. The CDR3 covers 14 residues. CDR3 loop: CASSTEGQVHAQYF. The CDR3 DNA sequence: TGTGCCAGCAGCACGGAGGGACAGGTTCATGCGCAGTATTTT.

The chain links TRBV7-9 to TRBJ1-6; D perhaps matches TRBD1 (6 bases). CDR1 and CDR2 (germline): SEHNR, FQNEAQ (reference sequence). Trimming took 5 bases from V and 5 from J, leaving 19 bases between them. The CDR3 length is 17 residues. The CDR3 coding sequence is TGTGCCAGCAGCCGTACAGGGACCCTACGGAATAATTCACCCCTCCACTTT. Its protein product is CASSRTGTLRNNSPLHF.

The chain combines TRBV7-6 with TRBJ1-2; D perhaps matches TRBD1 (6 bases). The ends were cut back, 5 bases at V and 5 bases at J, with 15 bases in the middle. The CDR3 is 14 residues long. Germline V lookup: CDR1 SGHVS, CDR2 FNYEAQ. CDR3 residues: CASSLQTGQYGYTF. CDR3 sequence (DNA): TGTGCCAGCAGCCTACAGACAGGCCAATATGGCTACACCTTC.

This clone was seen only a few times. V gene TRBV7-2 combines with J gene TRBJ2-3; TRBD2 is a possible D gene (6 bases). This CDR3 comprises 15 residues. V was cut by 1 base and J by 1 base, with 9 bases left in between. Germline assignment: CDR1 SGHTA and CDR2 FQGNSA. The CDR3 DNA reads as TGTGCCAGCAGCTTAGACCAGCGGGGCACAGATACGCAGTATTTT. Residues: CASSLDQRGTDTQYF. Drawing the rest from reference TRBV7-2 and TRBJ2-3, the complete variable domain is GAGVSQSPSNKVTEKGKDVELRCDPISGHTALYWYRQSLGQGLEFLIYFQGNSAPDKSGLPSDRFSAERTGGSVSTLTIQRTQQEDSAVYLCASSLDQRGTDTQYFGPGTRLTVL.

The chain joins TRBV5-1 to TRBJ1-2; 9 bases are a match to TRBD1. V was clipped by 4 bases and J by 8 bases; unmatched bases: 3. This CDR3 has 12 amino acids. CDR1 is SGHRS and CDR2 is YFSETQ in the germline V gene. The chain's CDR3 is CASSVGQGGYTF. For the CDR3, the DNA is TGCGCCAGCAGCGTAGGACAGGGGGGCTACACCTTC. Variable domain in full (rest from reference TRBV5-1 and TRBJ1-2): KAGVTQTPRYLIKTRGQQVTLSCSPISGHRSVSWYQQTPGQGLQFLFEYFSETQRNKGNFPGRFSGRQFSNSRSEMNVSTLELGDSALYLCASSVGQGGYTFGSGTRLTVV.

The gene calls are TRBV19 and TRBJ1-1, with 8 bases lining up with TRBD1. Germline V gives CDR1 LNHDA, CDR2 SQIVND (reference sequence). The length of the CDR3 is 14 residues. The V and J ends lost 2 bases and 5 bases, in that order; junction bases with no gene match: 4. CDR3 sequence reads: CASSILGQATEAFF. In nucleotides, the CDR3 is TGTGCCAGTAGTATACTGGGACAGGCTACTGAAGCTTTCTTT.

The CDR3 sequence is CASSDHAGGAPDTQYF. The CDR3 bases are TGTGCCAGCAGTGATCACGCGGGAGGGGCCCCAGATACGCAGTATTTT. The gene calls are TRBV2 and TRBJ2-3; TRBD2 matches 9 bases. This CDR3 has 16 residues. V dropped 3 bases and J dropped 4; count of bases not matched to a gene: 8. Per the germline V gene, CDR1 is SNHLY and CDR2 is FYNNEI.

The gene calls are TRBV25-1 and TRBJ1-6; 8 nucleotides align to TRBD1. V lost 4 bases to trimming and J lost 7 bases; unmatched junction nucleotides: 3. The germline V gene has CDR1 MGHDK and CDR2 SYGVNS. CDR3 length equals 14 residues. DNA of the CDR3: TGTGCCAGCAGTGTCCGGGACAGGAATTCACCCCTCCACTTT. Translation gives CASSVRDRNSPLHF.